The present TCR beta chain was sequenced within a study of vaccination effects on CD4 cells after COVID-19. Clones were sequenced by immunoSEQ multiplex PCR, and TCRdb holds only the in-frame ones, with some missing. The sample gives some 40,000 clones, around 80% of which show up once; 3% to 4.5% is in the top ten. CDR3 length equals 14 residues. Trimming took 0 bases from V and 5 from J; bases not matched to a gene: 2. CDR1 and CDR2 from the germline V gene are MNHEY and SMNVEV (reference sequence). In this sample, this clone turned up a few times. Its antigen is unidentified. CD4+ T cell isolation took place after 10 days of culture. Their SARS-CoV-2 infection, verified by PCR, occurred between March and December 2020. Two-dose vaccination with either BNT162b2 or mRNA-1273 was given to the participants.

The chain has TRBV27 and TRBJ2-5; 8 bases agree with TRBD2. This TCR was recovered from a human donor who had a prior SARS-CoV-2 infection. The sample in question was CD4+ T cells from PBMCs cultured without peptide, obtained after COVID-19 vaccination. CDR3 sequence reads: CASSLSPGGETQYF. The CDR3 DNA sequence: TGTGCCAGCAGTTTATCCCCGGGAGGGGAGACCCAGTACTTC.